A selection of T cell receptor beta chains follows, all from one sample in a study of T cell responses to AZD1222 COVID-19 vaccine. Generated by immunoSEQ multiplex PCR, the TCRdb table keeps only in-frame clones and is missing some. Among 130,000 to 150,000 clones, 85% to 95% were seen once, and the ten largest hold approximately 12%. The specimen was peripheral blood, collected after recovery from COVID-19. The origin of the receptors is an adult who had recovered from COVID-19. CDR3s include the opening cysteine and the closing phenylalanine or tryptophan. D genes are given only for firm matches. Not all rows give a size; the values are once, few, many and, for expanded clones, a class.

TGTGCCAGCAGTCTCCTCCAGGATGGCTACACCTTC CASSLLQDGYTF TRBJ1-2 . . TRBV28
TGTGCCAGCAGTTACTCTCCGGGCAACAATCAGCCCCAGCATTTT CASSYSPGNNQPQHF TRBJ1-5 . . TRBV6-5
TGTGCCAGCAGCCCCCGCCGACAGGCGTGGGGCTACACCTTC CASSPRRQAWGYTF TRBJ1-2 . . TRBV9
TGTGCCAGCAGCCAAGGGGTTAGCGGGAGACGAGAGCAGTTCTTC CASSQGVSGRREQFF TRBJ2-1 . TRBD2 TRBV14
TGTGCCAGCAGTGAAACAGGGAGGGATGAGCAGTACTTC CASSETGRDEQYF TRBJ2-7 once . TRBV28
TGTGCCAGCAGCATCACTAGGATATCCTACGAGCAGTACTTC CASSITRISYEQYF TRBJ2-7 . . TRBV6-6
TGTGCCAGCAGCCAAGGGGCAGGGGAATATGGCTACACCTTC CASSQGAGEYGYTF TRBJ1-2 . . TRBV4-2
TGTGCCAGCAGACCAGGGGATTCTTGGACCCAGTACTTC CASRPGDSWTQYF TRBJ2-5 . . TRBV12-3/TRBV12-4
TGTGCCAGCAGTGGAGGACTAGCGGGGGCCTACAATGAGCAGTTCTTC CASSGGLAGAYNEQFF TRBJ2-1 . TRBD2 TRBV6-1
TGTGCCATCAGGCCGGGACAGGGGACTGGCTACACCTTC CAIRPGQGTGYTF TRBJ1-2 once TRBD1 TRBV10-3
TGTGCCTGGACCCCAGGAGGACCCGGAGGCTACACCTTC CAWTPGGPGGYTF TRBJ1-2 . . TRBV30
TGCGCCAGCAGCCAAAACGGCGGGAGGCAAGACCGGCAGTACTTC CASSQNGGRQDRQYF TRBJ2-7 few TRBD2 TRBV5-1
TGTGCCAGCTCACCAACAGGGAGGCCTGAAGCTTTCTTT CASSPTGRPEAFF TRBJ1-1 . . TRBV18
TGTGCCAGCAGTTTACCTTTAGGGGAGGCAACTAATGAAAAACTGTTTTTT CASSLPLGEATNEKLFF TRBJ1-4 . . TRBV6-2/TRBV6-3
TGCGCCAGCAGCCAAGATCTCGCACGGAATCAGCCCCAGCATTTT CASSQDLARNQPQHF TRBJ1-5 . . TRBV4-1
TGCGCCAGCAGCCAGACACCGGGACAGGGGTTCCCTAGGGATTCACCCCTCCACTTT CASSQTPGQGFPRDSPLHF TRBJ1-6 . TRBD1 TRBV4-1
TGTGCCAGTAGTACGACTAACGAGCAGTTCTTC CASSTTNEQFF TRBJ2-1 . . TRBV19
TGTGCCAGCACCCGATCTGGGCATCAGCCCCAGCATTTT CASTRSGHQPQHF TRBJ1-5 . . TRBV28
TGTGCCAGCAGTTCGGGACCTAGTCTTGACTATGGCTACACCTTC CASSSGPSLDYGYTF TRBJ1-2 once . TRBV6-5
TGCGCCAGCAGCTTGGTGGGCGGGAGGATAGAGACCCAGTACTTC CASSLVGGRIETQYF TRBJ2-5 . TRBD2 TRBV5-1
TGTGCCAGCAGCTTTCGCAGGGGCTCTTGGGATACTGAAGCTTTCTTT CASSFRRGSWDTEAFF TRBJ1-1 . . TRBV11-2
TGTGCCAGCTCACCACTCCCTAGCACAGATACGCAGTATTTT CASSPLPSTDTQYF TRBJ2-3 . . TRBV18
TGTGCCAGCGGGGTTAGCGGGAGTGGCGAGACCCAGTACTTC CASGVSGSGETQYF TRBJ2-5 . TRBD2 TRBV6-5
TGTGCCAGCAGCCAAGATTGGGGCGGCAGCACCGGGGAGCTGTTTTTT CASSQDWGGSTGELFF TRBJ2-2 . . TRBV14
TGTGCCAGCAGCCCGATGGGGCTAGCGGGTAGCACAGATACGCAGTATTTT CASSPMGLAGSTDTQYF TRBJ2-3 . TRBD2 TRBV7-3
TGCGCCAGCAGCCAATGGACAGGGCCGAACACTGAAGCTTTCTTT CASSQWTGPNTEAFF TRBJ1-1 . TRBD1 TRBV4-1
TGTGCCAGCAGCCTAGCGGGAGGTGAGACCCAGTACTTC CASSLAGGETQYF TRBJ2-5 . TRBD2 TRBV3-1/TRBV3-2
TGTGCCAGCAGCCTAAAGGGACTAGCGGGAGACAATGAGCAGTTCTTC CASSLKGLAGDNEQFF TRBJ2-1 . TRBD2 TRBV2
TGCGCCAGCAGCCTTAACTCCCCAAAAGAGACCCAGTACTTC CASSLNSPKETQYF TRBJ2-5 . . TRBV5-1
TGTGCCAGCTCACCAGATGTCAGCTCTGGAAACACCATATATTTT CASSPDVSSGNTIYF TRBJ1-3 . . TRBV18
TGTGCCAGCAGCCTGGGGGGCAGGGTGCAAGGCATTCAGTACTTC CASSLGGRVQGIQYF TRBJ2-4 . . TRBV5-4
TGTGCCAGCAGCCTCACAGGGACCTATGGCTACACCTTC CASSLTGTYGYTF TRBJ1-2 . . TRBV28
TGTGCCAGCAGTGAATCTTCAGCGGGAGGGAACACCGGGGAGCTGTTTTTT CASSESSAGGNTGELFF TRBJ2-2 . TRBD2 TRBV6-4